The 17 T cell receptor beta chains presented below share a single source sample, sequenced in a study of cytotoxic CD8 clonotypes in ibrutinib-treated CLL. Sequenced by immunoSEQ multiplex PCR; TCRdb stores in-frame clones only, minus some. The sample yields 68,000 or so clones, under 70% seen once. The source was PBMCs, collected after 12 months of ibrutinib treatment. These receptors all come from a human donor with chronic lymphocytic leukemia.

The J gene is TRBJ2-5, the V gene TRBV7-6; 10 positions match TRBD2. Germline lookup yields CDR1 SGHVS and CDR2 FNYEAQ. The CDR3 has 17 residues. V shed 1 base, J shed 1 base, and the junction held 6 bases outside the gene matches. CDR3 loop: CASSLDVAGGLQETQYF. The CDR3 DNA sequence: TGTGCCAGCAGCTTAGATGTAGCGGGGGGACTCCAAGAGACCCAGTACTTC. Looking up the rest from reference TRBV7-6 and TRBJ2-5 gives the full variable domain: GAGVSQSPRYKVTKRGQDVALRCDPISGHVSLYWYRQALGQGPEFLTYFNYEAQQDKSGLPNDRFSAERPEGSISTLTIQRTEQRDSAMYRCASSLDVAGGLQETQYFGPGTRLLVL.

This chain uses TRBV11-1 with TRBJ2-5, with TRBD2 identical over 10 bases. Germline trimming cut 4 bases from V and 5 bases from J; bases unmatched to any gene: 13. There are 17 residues in the CDR3. Per the germline V gene, CDR1 is SGHAT and CDR2 is FQDESV (reference sequence). The CDR3 DNA reads TGTGCCAGCAGCTCCCCAGCGGGGGGGCGGTTCCTGGAGACCCAGTACTTC. This encodes CASSSPAGGRFLETQYF.

The chain carries TRBV9 and TRBJ1-5; D unclear. V lost 4 bases and J 3 bases, leaving 5 bases between the germline ends. Per the germline V gene, CDR1 is SGDLS and CDR2 is YYNGEE. The CDR3 has 12 residues. The CDR3 DNA sequence: TGTGCCAGCAGCCCACTCAATCAGCCCCAGCATTTT. It is translated as CASSPLNQPQHF.

The rearrangement uses TRBV18 and TRBJ2-7; perhaps D is TRBD1 or TRBD2 (6 bases each). This CDR3 comprises 15 residues. V was shortened by 4 bases and J by 2 bases, with 15 bases between the two germline ends. Germline CDR1 reads KGHSH; CDR2 reads LQKENI. The CDR3 loop is CASSLEQGGAYEQYF. The CDR3 nucleotides are TGTGCCAGCTCACTAGAACAGGGAGGTGCCTACGAGCAGTACTTC. The full variable domain, in which reference TRBV18 and TRBJ2-7 provide the parts outside the CDR3, is NAGVMQNPRHLVRRRGQEARLRCSPMKGHSHVYWYRQLPEEGLKFMVYLQKENIIDESGMPKERFSAEFPKEGPSILRIQQVVRGDSAAYFCASSLEQGGAYEQYFGPGTRLTVT.

This chain links TRBV7-8 with TRBJ2-7, with 10 bases aligning to TRBD1. The V gene end was trimmed by 4 bases and the J gene end by 5 bases; junction bases not matched to a gene: 11. The CDR3 is made up of 16 amino acids. CDR1 is SGHVS and CDR2 is FQNEAQ in the germline V gene. The CDR3 coding sequence is TGTGCCAGCAGCTCGGGACCGGGACAGGGGAACCACGAGCAGTACTTC. Translation gives CASSSGPGQGNHEQYF.

The chain joins TRBV19 to TRBJ2-3; D is perhaps TRBD2 (6 bases). CDR1 LNHDA and CDR2 SQIVND come from the germline V gene (reference sequence). The V end lost 4 bases, the J end lost 3 bases, and 11 bases lay between the germline ends. This CDR3 contains 14 residues. In DNA, the CDR3 is TGTGCCAGTAGTACGGGGGTTTTGACAGATACGCAGTATTTT. This codes for CASSTGVLTDTQYF.

This clone was seen a few times. The chain combines TRBV2 with TRBJ1-4; D uncertain. Germline V gives CDR1 SNHLY, CDR2 FYNNEI. This CDR3 region has 12 residues. V was pared by 1 base and J by 8 bases, with 5 bases between. The CDR3 is CASSEEREKLFF. CDR3 bases: TGTGCCAGCAGTGAAGAACGGGAAAAACTGTTTTTT.

J is TRBJ2-6 and V is TRBV2; D not resolved. CDR1 and CDR2 (germline): SNHLY, FYNNEI. V lost 4 bases, J lost 1 base, and 5 bases lay in between. The CDR3 has 14 amino acids. CDR3 amino acids: CASSAESGANVLTF. The CDR3 coding sequence is TGTGCCAGCAGTGCCGAGTCTGGGGCCAACGTCCTGACTTTC.

The chain is built from TRBV9 and TRBJ1-1; D is perhaps TRBD1 (5 bases). This CDR3 has 14 residues. Trimming took 0 bases from V and 6 from J, leaving 12 bases between them. The germline CDR1 and CDR2 sequences are SGDLS and YYNGEE. The CDR3 loop reads CASSVVARGSEAFF. CDR3 DNA: TGTGCCAGCAGCGTAGTGGCGCGGGGGTCTGAAGCTTTCTTT.

This chain links TRBV30 with TRBJ1-3; possible D gene TRBD1, 6 bases. Trimming took off 2 bases at V and 1 base at J, with 9 bases between the two ends. There are 14 residues in the CDR3. In germline, CDR1 is GTSNPN, CDR2 SVGIG (reference sequence). The CDR3 DNA follows: TGTGCCTGGAGTCCAGGGGCGTCTGGAAACACCATATATTTT. It specifies CAWSPGASGNTIYF.

This sequence joins TRBV18 and TRBJ1-1; TRBD1 agrees at 8 bases. Germline V gene data show CDR1 as KGHSH and CDR2 as LQKENI. The CDR3 covers 16 residues. Unmatched junction bases numbered 4, after V lost 1 base and J lost 0 bases. This CDR3 reads CASSPRTGIMNTEAFF. The CDR3 DNA is TGTGCCAGCTCACCACGGACAGGGATCATGAACACTGAAGCTTTCTTT.

V and J are TRBV7-9 and TRBJ2-7; 8 bases are shared with TRBD2. This CDR3 has 14 amino acids. Germline CDR1 is SEHNR and CDR2 is FQNEAQ (reference sequence). V shed 5 bases and J 2 bases; nucleotides not matched to a gene: 5. The CDR3 region has the DNA TGTGCCAGCAGCCCCCAGCGGGGGACCTACGAGCAGTACTTC. Protein sequence: CASSPQRGTYEQYF.

The chain is built from TRBV5-1 and TRBJ1-3, with a possible D match to TRBD1 (6 bases). The germline V gene has CDR1 SGHRS and CDR2 YFSETQ. Trimming removed 2 bases from V and 4 bases from J, with 16 bases in between. CDR3 size: 16 residues. As DNA, the CDR3 is TGCGCCAGCAGCTTAAGTTCGACAGGAGACGGAAACACCATATATTTT. This codes for CASSLSSTGDGNTIYF.

The J gene is TRBJ1-1, the V gene TRBV30, with D tentatively TRBD1 (6 bases). Germline CDR1 is GTSNPN and CDR2 is SVGIG (reference sequence). Trimming cost V 4 bases and J 7 bases, with 13 bases left between them. There are 12 residues in the CDR3. The CDR3: CAWTGAAGEAFF. The CDR3 region has the DNA TGTGCCTGGACAGGGGCCGCAGGTGAAGCTTTCTTT.

V and J are TRBV11-1 and TRBJ2-3; 7 bases match TRBD1. Trimming at V came to 5 bases and at J to 3 bases, leaving 8 bases not matched to a gene. The CDR3 length is 15 residues. In germline, CDR1 is SGHAT, CDR2 FQDESV (reference sequence). In DNA, the CDR3 is TGTGCCAGCAGCACGGGACAGACACTAACAGATACGCAGTATTTT. Its protein product is CASSTGQTLTDTQYF.

A few counts support this clone. This chain joins TRBV19 and TRBJ1-2; D is unclear. This CDR3 spans 12 amino acids. Germline-derived CDR1 and CDR2 are LNHDA and SQIVND (reference sequence). The V and J ends lost 4 bases and 7 bases respectively, with 10 bases between them. Here the CDR3 DNA reads TGTGCCAGTAGTACACCAAGCGGTGGCTACACCTTC. The encoded protein is CASSTPSGGYTF.

The rearrangement links TRBV6-1 to TRBJ2-5; TRBD1 aligns across 7 bases. The V gene end was trimmed by 9 bases and the J gene end by 7 bases; junction bases not matched to a gene: 14. CDR1 is MNHNS, CDR2 SASEGT, per germline. The CDR3 loop spans 14 amino acids. Here the CDR3 DNA reads TGTGCCAGACCGACAGGGACCGTCCGGGGGACCCAGTACTTC. Translation gives CARPTGTVRGTQYF.